This T cell receptor (beta chain) was recorded in a study of neurological immune-mediated disorders. J was trimmed by 1 base and V by 7 bases; bases with no gene match: 7. The CDR3 extends over 17 amino acids. Time point reported: longitudinal time-point 2. This clonotype was recorded at least ten times. MiXCR was run by TCRdb on the 5' RACE reads, yielding one entry per CDR3 protein. The profile shows 70,000 to 95,000 distinct CDR3 sequences, over 10% of them singletons. Sequenced input: PBMCs. The chain links TRBV12-3 or TRBV12-4 to TRBJ2-6; TRBD1 matches 10 bases. This TCR was recovered from a female donor with HTLV-1-associated myelopathy (HAM/TSP). CDR3 sequence: CASISGTGASGANVLTF. Here the CDR3 DNA reads TGTGCCAGCATATCCGGGACAGGGGCATCTGGGGCCAACGTCCTGACTTTC.